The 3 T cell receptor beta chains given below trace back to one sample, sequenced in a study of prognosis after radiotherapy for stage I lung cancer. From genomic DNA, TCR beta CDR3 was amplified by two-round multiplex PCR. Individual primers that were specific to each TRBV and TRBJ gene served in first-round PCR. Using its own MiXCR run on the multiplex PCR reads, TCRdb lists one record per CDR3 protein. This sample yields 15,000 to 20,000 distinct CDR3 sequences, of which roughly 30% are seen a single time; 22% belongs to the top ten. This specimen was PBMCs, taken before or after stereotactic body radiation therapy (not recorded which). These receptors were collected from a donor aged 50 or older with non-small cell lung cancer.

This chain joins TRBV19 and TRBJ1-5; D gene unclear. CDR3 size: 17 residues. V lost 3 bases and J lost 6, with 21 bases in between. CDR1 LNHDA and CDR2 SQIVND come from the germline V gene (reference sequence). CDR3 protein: CASSMRVVFQLRQPQHF. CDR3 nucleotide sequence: TGTGCCAGTAGTATGAGGGTGGTGTTCCAATTACGTCAGCCCCAGCATTTT.

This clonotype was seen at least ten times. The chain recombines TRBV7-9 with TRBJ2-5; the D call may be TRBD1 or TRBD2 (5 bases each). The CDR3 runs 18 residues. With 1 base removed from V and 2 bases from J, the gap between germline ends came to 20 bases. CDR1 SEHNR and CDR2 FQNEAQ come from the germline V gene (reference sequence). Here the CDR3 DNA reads TGTGCCAGCAGCTTAGTGTATATTGGGGGAGCCAGGCAAGAGACCCAGTACTTC. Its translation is CASSLVYIGGARQETQYF.

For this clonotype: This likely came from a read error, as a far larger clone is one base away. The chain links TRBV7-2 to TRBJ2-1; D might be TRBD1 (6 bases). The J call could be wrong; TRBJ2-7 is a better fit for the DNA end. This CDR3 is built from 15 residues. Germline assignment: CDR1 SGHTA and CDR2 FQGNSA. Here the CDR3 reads CASSLGTETLYEQYF. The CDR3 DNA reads TGTGCCAGCAGCTTAGGGACAGAGACACTTTACGAGCAGTACTTC.